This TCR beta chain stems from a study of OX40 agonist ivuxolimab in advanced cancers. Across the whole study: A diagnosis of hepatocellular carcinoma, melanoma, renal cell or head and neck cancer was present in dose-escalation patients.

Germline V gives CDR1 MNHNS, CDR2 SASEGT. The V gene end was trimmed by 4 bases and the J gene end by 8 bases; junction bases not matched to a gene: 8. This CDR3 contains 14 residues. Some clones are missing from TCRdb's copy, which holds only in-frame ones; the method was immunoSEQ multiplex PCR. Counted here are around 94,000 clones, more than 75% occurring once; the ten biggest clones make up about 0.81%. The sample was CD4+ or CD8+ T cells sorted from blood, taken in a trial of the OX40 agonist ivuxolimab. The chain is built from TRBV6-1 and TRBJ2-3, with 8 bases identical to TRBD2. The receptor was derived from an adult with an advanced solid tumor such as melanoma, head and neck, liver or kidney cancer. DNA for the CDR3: TGTGCCAGCAGTGGTAGCGGGACGGGGGGTACGCAGTATTTT. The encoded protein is CASSGSGTGGTQYF.